This is a list of T cell receptor beta chains from one sample in a study of blood T cell repertoires in COVID-19. Using immunoSEQ multiplex PCR, the repertoire was profiled, and TCRdb retains in-frame clones only, with some absent. The sample holds around 290,000 clones, 85% to 90% seen once. The specimen sequenced was PBMCs or T cells enriched from blood (not recorded which). These receptors originate from a woman aged 60-75 years in a cohort exposed to, infected with or recovered from COVID-19 (not recorded which). The conserved cysteine and the conserved F or W are not part of the CDR3 here.

J: TRBJ2-7; V: TRBV7-3; CDR3: ASSPVVYEQY
J: TRBJ1-2; V: TRBV7-6; CDR3: ASSRGQGYGYT
J: TRBJ1-3; V: TRBV5-1; CDR3: ASSSDRGPGNTIY
J: TRBJ2-1; V: TRBV7-3; CDR3: ASSLWSGGGFYNEQF
J: TRBJ2-3; V: TRBV5-1; CDR3: ASSSQGSPDTQY
J: TRBJ1-2; V: TRBV18; CDR3: ASSPPTQQGRGYT
J: TRBJ1-1; V: TRBV21-1; CDR3: ASSSWPPLKSGTEAF
J: TRBJ1-1; V: TRBV30; CDR3: AWSQDTEAF
J: TRBJ2-3; V: TRBV2; CDR3: ASMPGRSTDTQY
J: TRBJ2-7; V: TRBV15; CDR3: ATSGTAYEQY
J: TRBJ2-7; V: TRBV4-1; CDR3: ASSQDEASGRSHEQY
J: TRBJ1-2; V: TRBV2; CDR3: ASSDEVDYGYT
J: TRBJ2-7; V: TRBV4-1; CDR3: ASSQDWPGSSYEQY
J: TRBJ1-4; V: TRBV27; CDR3: ASSDDRAGEKLF
J: TRBJ1-1; V: TRBV11-1; CDR3: ASSFPAREPEAF
J: TRBJ2-2; V: TRBV4-1; CDR3: ASSQDREETTNTGELF
J: TRBJ1-1; V: TRBV5-6; CDR3: ASSLGLGGRTEAF
J: TRBJ2-5; V: TRBV29-1; CDR3: SVEAVQETQY
J: TRBJ1-1; V: TRBV30; CDR3: AWSVGGTVAEAF
J: TRBJ1-3; V: TRBV30; CDR3: AWTRQGGNTIY
J: TRBJ1-1; V: TRBV29-1; CDR3: SVEDFDRARGAF
J: TRBJ1-5; V: TRBV15; CDR3: ATSRDLGTANQPQH
J: TRBJ2-3; V: TRBV7-3; CDR3: ASSPDREYTQY
J: TRBJ1-6; V: TRBV18; CDR3: ASSMMRGENNSPLH
J: TRBJ2-5; V: TRBV27; CDR3: ASSLSLSGETQY
J: TRBJ1-1; V: TRBV27; CDR3: ASSLGRRAGGTEAF
J: TRBJ1-1; V: TRBV7-9; CDR3: ASRNPGGVTEAF
J: TRBJ1-5; V: TRBV7-8; CDR3: ASSSQGGNQPQH
J: TRBJ1-2; V: TRBV6-2/TRBV6-3; CDR3: ASSTTGQNYGYT
J: TRBJ1-5; V: TRBV2; CDR3: ASRQQGNNQPQH
J: TRBJ1-1; V: TRBV6-1; CDR3: ASSEDGQNTEAF
J: TRBJ1-5; V: TRBV6-6; CDR3: ASSSDRESNQPQH